The subject of this entry is one TCR beta chain. Its antigen is not known. This CDR3 is built from 16 residues. V lost 1 base, J lost 3 bases, and 15 bases lay in between. Germline V gene sequence: CDR1 SGHTA, CDR2 FQGNSA. This entry comes from a study of cytomegalovirus exposure and HLA in healthy donors. Amplification used 60 Vbeta primers and 13 Jbeta primers. The data were produced by immunoSEQ multiplex PCR, yet TCRdb's version contains in-frame clones alone and is incomplete. The sample contains some 140,000 clones, about 70% of which appear only once. Study results and limitations: Among the sequence variants, a highly shared cluster was likely an artifact of sequencing. Evidence from a later analysis indicated that most CMV-associated TCR beta chains looked HLA-restricted. TCR beta chains numbering 150 to 200 were designated cytomegalovirus-associated.

The donors were healthy bone marrow donors. The sequence derives from a man between 40 and 49 years old in good health and CMV-seronegative. Sequenced input: PBMCs. This rearrangement joins TRBV7-2 to TRBJ1-1; TRBD1 is a possible D gene (6 bases). The CDR3 DNA sequence: TGTGCCAGCAGCTTAGATGGGCCCAGGGGCGACACTGAAGCTTTCTTT. Translating it yields CASSLDGPRGDTEAFF.